Below, 31 T cell receptor beta chains from the same sample are listed, as sequenced in a study of blood T cells in healthy people across ages (dated by TCRdb to the mid-2010s). The library was prepared using 5' RACE. For sequencing, an Illumina HiSeq 2500 was employed. A second PCR of about 7 to 12 cycles was run with a J-beta primer mix and a sample-barcoded 5' primer. Clones were called with MiXCR by TCRdb after fastp trimmed the public reads at Q25, and only in-frame beta chains were retained. Rows are unified per CDR3 protein, each entry keeping the most common DNA and genes. For this sample the table gives 1 million to 1.2 million distinct CDR3 sequences, of which roughly two fifths were detected only once. The ten largest clones take up about an eighth of the sample. The sample was blood. These receptors all come from a man aged 18 to 29 in good health.

This clonotype was detected a few times. V and J are TRBV15 and TRBJ1-5; D is unclear. CDR1 and CDR2 from the germline V gene are LNHNV and YYDKDF (reference sequence). The V end lost 0 bases, the J end lost 4 bases, and 16 bases lay between the germline ends. This CDR3 region has 17 residues. The CDR3 sequence is CATSREEWDGENQPQHF. The CDR3 coding sequence is TGTGCCACCAGCAGAGAAGAGTGGGATGGGGAAAATCAGCCCCAGCATTTT.

The chain has TRBV20-1 and TRBJ2-3; a possible D gene is TRBD2 (7 bases). V was cut by 5 bases and J by 0 bases, with 12 bases left in between. Germline V gives CDR1 DFQATT, CDR2 SNEGSKA (reference sequence). This CDR3 has 14 amino acids. Here the CDR3 DNA reads TGCAGTGCTGCGGGGGCCACTAGCACAGATACGCAGTATTTT. Translated, it gives CSAAGATSTDTQYF.

In the case of this clonotype: Germline is not matched at one junction end, which may reflect a read error. The rearrangement joins TRBV24-1 to TRBJ1-2; 8 positions match TRBD1. Per the germline V gene, CDR1 is KGHDR and CDR2 is SFDVKD. This CDR3 spans 13 amino acids. The CDR3 nucleotides are TGTGCCACCAGTGATTTGGGACAGGGTGGCTGCACCTTC. It translates to CATSDLGQGGCTF.

This clonotype showed up many times. The chain uses TRBV2 and TRBJ2-7; 7 positions match TRBD1. From germline, CDR1 is SNHLY and CDR2 FYNNEI. V lost 5 bases to trimming and J lost 2 bases; unmatched junction nucleotides: 9. The CDR3 contains 15 residues. The CDR3 nucleotides are TGTGCCAGCAGTTATACCGATGACAGGGCCTACGAGCAGTACTTC. This translates into CASSYTDDRAYEQYF.

V gene TRBV3-1 combines with J gene TRBJ2-3; D is ambiguous. Per the germline V gene, CDR1 is LGHDT and CDR2 is YNNKEL (reference sequence). V was pared by 0 bases and J by 0 bases, with 7 bases between. There are 15 residues in the CDR3. The CDR3 reads CASSQDRRSTDTQYF. DNA for the CDR3: TGTGCCAGCAGCCAAGATCGTCGGAGCACAGATACGCAGTATTTT.

This clonotype was counted between two and nine times. The chain is built from TRBV11-2 and TRBJ2-3; the D gene is possibly TRBD1 (5 bases). This CDR3 comprises 15 residues. V was pared by 1 base and J by 4 bases, with 12 bases between. CDR1 SGHAT and CDR2 FQNNGV come from the germline V gene. The CDR3 sequence: CASSLGGRVADTQYF. The CDR3 coding sequence is TGTGCCAGCAGCTTAGGGGGCAGGGTGGCAGATACGCAGTATTTT. Filled out from reference TRBV11-2 and TRBJ2-3, the complete variable domain reads EAGVAQSPRYKIIEKRQSVAFWCNPISGHATLYWYQQILGQGPKLLIQFQNNGVVDDSQLPKDRFSAERLKGVDSTLKIQPAKLEDSAVYLCASSLGGRVADTQYFGPGTRLTVL.

This clonotype was observed at least ten times. This chain joins TRBV12-3 or TRBV12-4 and TRBJ1-1; D remains unclear. The CDR3 is 12 residues long. The V end lost 6 bases, the J end lost 2 bases, and 7 bases lay between the germline ends. CDR3 nucleotides: TGTGCCAGCAGCCCACTTAACACTGAAGCTTTCTTT. Translation: CASSPLNTEAFF.

This clonotype was counted many times. V usage is TRBV29-1 and J usage is TRBJ1-2; a weak D match, TRBD1 (6 bases). The CDR3 spans 14 residues. Germline values: CDR1 SQVTM, CDR2 ANQGSEA. V lost 7 bases to trimming and J lost 4 bases, with 19 bases between them. The CDR3 spells CSGLLLEGGYGYTF. DNA for the CDR3: TGCAGCGGACTCCTTCTGGAGGGGGGCTATGGCTACACCTTC.

This clonotype showed up just a few times. The chain carries TRBV11-2 and TRBJ2-3, with 7 bases identical to TRBD1. The CDR3 contains 14 residues. Trimming at V came to 5 bases and at J to 4 bases, leaving 6 bases not matched to a gene. From germline, CDR1 is SGHAT and CDR2 FQNNGV. The CDR3 nucleotides are TGTGCCAGCAGCACGGACAGGAGTCCAGATACGCAGTATTTT. It specifies CASSTDRSPDTQYF.

The chain carries TRBV29-1 and TRBJ2-1, with D perhaps being TRBD1 or TRBD2 (5 bases each). This CDR3 is 15 amino acids long. The ends were cut back, 3 bases at V and 2 bases at J, with 14 bases in the middle. Germline CDR1 is SQVTM and CDR2 is ANQGSEA. CDR3 bases: TGCAGCGTTGAGGGCCGACGGGACCCCTACAATGAGCAGTTCTTC. Translation: CSVEGRRDPYNEQFF.

This clonotype was found a few times. The chain has TRBV12-3 or TRBV12-4 and TRBJ1-1; D is ambiguous. This CDR3 has 14 amino acids. V was cut by 7 bases and J by 1 base, with 13 bases left in between. CDR3 sequence reads: CASKDGRPNTEAFF. DNA for the CDR3: TGTGCCAGCAAAGACGGCCGACCGAACACTGAAGCTTTCTTT.

This chain connects TRBV29-1 to TRBJ2-2, with TRBD1 matching over 7 bases. The CDR3 sequence is 13 residues long. V dropped 6 bases and J dropped 2; count of bases not matched to a gene: 3. Germline V gives CDR1 SQVTM, CDR2 ANQGSEA. This chain's CDR3 is CSVGQSNTGELFF. The DNA of the CDR3 is TGCAGCGTGGGACAGAGCAACACCGGGGAGCTGTTTTTT.

This clonotype was counted at least ten times. The chain recombines TRBV6-1 with TRBJ2-7; tentatively, D is TRBD1 (6 bases). The V end was cut by 6 bases, the J end by 0 bases, with 9 bases between. Looked up from germline, CDR1 is MNHNS and CDR2 is SASEGT. This CDR3 is 13 amino acids long. The CDR3 sequence is CASRDRSSYEQYF. In DNA form, the CDR3 reads TGTGCCAGCAGAGACAGGAGCTCCTACGAGCAGTACTTC.

The rearrangement joins TRBV29-1 to TRBJ2-5; D is perhaps TRBD1 (5 bases). This CDR3 is 10 amino acids long. V was pared by 4 bases and J by 11 bases, with 11 bases between. Germline V gives CDR1 SQVTM, CDR2 ANQGSEA. Written as DNA, the CDR3 is TGCAGCGTTGGCGACAGTGAGCAGTACTTC. Its protein product is CSVGDSEQYF.

The rearrangement links TRBV4-1 to TRBJ1-2; D is unresolved. The ends were cut back, 0 bases at V and 0 bases at J, with 5 bases in the middle. This CDR3 comprises 14 residues. Germline CDR1 is MGHRA and CDR2 is YSYEKL. This CDR3 reads CASSQDQTNYGYTF. The CDR3 DNA sequence: TGCGCCAGCAGCCAAGACCAGACTAACTATGGCTACACCTTC.

This clonotype was recorded a few times. This rearrangement joins TRBV11-2 to TRBJ2-1; D is uncertain. The J call may be mistaken, given a closer DNA end match to TRBJ2-7. The CDR3 is 16 amino acids. The V gene's germline CDR1 is SGHAT and CDR2 FQNNGV. The CDR3 protein is CASSLQDLSSYNEQYF. CDR3 in DNA: TGTGCCAGCAGCCTCCAGGACCTAAGCTCCTACAATGAGCAGTACTTC.

For this clonotype: Given a much more abundant clone one base away, this may be a read error. The CDR3 bases are TGTGCCAGCAGCTCCCAGGGGGAAAAACCGTTTTTT. This translates into CASSSQGEKPFF. The chain joins TRBV7-2 to TRBJ1-4, with 7 bases that match TRBD1. The CDR3 length is 12 residues. Germline V gives CDR1 SGHTA, CDR2 FQGNSA.

The V gene is TRBV20-1, the J gene TRBJ1-2; D possibly corresponds to TRBD1 (5 bases). Germline V CDR1 and CDR2: DFQATT, SNEGSKA (reference sequence). The V end was cut by 3 bases, the J end by 8 bases, with 16 bases between. CDR3 length equals 13 residues. DNA of the CDR3: TGCAGTGCTAGGGGGGTTGGGGAGTCGGGCTACACCTTC. Translating it yields CSARGVGESGYTF.

The chain joins TRBV2 to TRBJ2-7, with 8 positions matching TRBD1. Germline loops: CDR1 SNHLY, CDR2 FYNNEI. V was pared by 5 bases and J by 8 bases, with 5 bases of the junction left unmatched. The CDR3 has 12 amino acids. CDR3: CASSSDRAKQYF. CDR3 DNA: TGTGCCAGCAGTTCGGACAGGGCTAAGCAGTACTTC.

For the CDR3, the DNA is TGTGCCACTACTGGGACAGAGAATAGCAATCAGCCCCAGCATTTT. Translation: CATTGTENSNQPQHF. V is TRBV10-3 and J is TRBJ1-5, with TRBD1 matching over 7 bases. In germline, CDR1 is ENHRY, CDR2 SYGVKD. V shed 10 bases and J 0 bases; nucleotides not matched to a gene: 9. The CDR3 extends over 15 amino acids.

This clonotype was observed a few times. The rearrangement joins TRBV6-5 to TRBJ1-2; 7 bases are shared with TRBD1. This CDR3 is 13 amino acids long. V gave up 0 bases and J gave up 9 bases; unmatched junction bases: 4. Germline V gene sequence: CDR1 MNHEY, CDR2 SVGAGI. CDR3 nucleotide sequence: TGTGCCAGCAGTTACTCGGGGGACAGACGCTACACCTTC. It codes for CASSYSGDRRYTF.

The V and J genes are TRBV7-2 and TRBJ1-5; D unresolved. Germline V gives CDR1 SGHTA, CDR2 FQGNSA. The V end was cut by 4 bases, the J end by 4 bases, with 8 bases between. There are 13 residues in the CDR3. CDR3 DNA sequence: TGTGCCAGCAGCTCCTTCGGTAATCAGCCCCAGCATTTT. Protein: CASSSFGNQPQHF.

The chain combines TRBV20-1 with TRBJ2-4, with 7 bases aligning to TRBD2. The end of the DNA is better explained by TRBJ2-7, so the J call may be wrong. Germline CDR1 is DFQATT and CDR2 is SNEGSKA (reference sequence). The CDR3 has 15 amino acids. In DNA, the CDR3 is TGCAGTGCTAGAGATGTGGGAACGGGGGGATACGAGCAGTACTTC. Translated, it gives CSARDVGTGGYEQYF.

This rearrangement joins TRBV20-1 to TRBJ1-1; TRBD1 is a possible D gene (5 bases). V dropped 5 bases and J dropped 1 base, with 11 bases sitting between them. Germline lookup yields CDR1 DFQATT and CDR2 SNEGSKA (reference sequence). The CDR3 contains 13 residues. The CDR3 spells CSAGLTANTEAFF. DNA of the CDR3: TGCAGTGCTGGGTTGACAGCGAACACTGAAGCTTTCTTT.

The chain couples TRBV20-1 to TRBJ1-6; 10 bases agree with TRBD1. The CDR3 extends over 17 amino acids. The V and J ends lost 0 bases and 10 bases, in that order; junction bases with no gene match: 12. CDR1 and CDR2 from the germline V gene are DFQATT and SNEGSKA (reference sequence). Here the CDR3 DNA reads TGCAGTGCTAGAGACCCCTGGGACAGGGGAATCGGGTCACCCCTCCACTTT. Residues: CSARDPWDRGIGSPLHF.

A note on this clonotype: Germline is not matched at one junction end, which may reflect a read error. The chain combines TRBV11-2 with TRBJ2-7, with a tentative D call TRBD1 (6 bases). CDR1 and CDR2 (germline): SGHAT, FQNNGV. This CDR3 has 13 residues. CDR3 DNA: TGTGCCAGCAGCGTAGATAGGGACAATGAGCAGTACTTC. Protein sequence: CASSVDRDNEQYF.

The rearrangement uses TRBV27 and TRBJ2-1; maybe TRBD2 (5 bases). V dropped 10 bases and J dropped 0 bases, with 16 bases sitting between them. CDR1 and CDR2 from the germline V gene are MNHEY and SMNVEV (reference sequence). The CDR3 loop spans 15 amino acids. This CDR3 is CATKKSRDSYNEQFF. Written as DNA, the CDR3 is TGTGCCACCAAAAAATCCCGGGACTCCTACAATGAGCAGTTCTTC.

This clonotype was seen a handful of times. The chain recombines TRBV10-3 with TRBJ1-2; 8 positions agree with TRBD1. CDR3 length: 15 amino acids. Germline CDR1 reads ENHRY; CDR2 reads SYGVKD. Trimming took 0 bases from V and 6 from J; bases not matched to a gene: 6. The CDR3, as DNA: TGTGCCATCAGTGAGTCGGGTCAGGGGGCGAATGGCTACACCTTC. Its protein product is CAISESGQGANGYTF.

The genes are TRBV7-2 and TRBJ2-3; TRBD2 aligns across 11 bases. J was trimmed by 6 bases and V by 3 bases; bases with no gene match: 8. CDR1 is SGHTA and CDR2 is FQGNSA in the germline V gene. CDR3 length: 16 residues. CDR3 DNA: TGTGCCAGCAGCTTCCTAGCGGGGGGTCCCGCGGATACGCAGTATTTT. Its protein is CASSFLAGGPADTQYF.

In this sample, this clonotype turned up a few times. The V gene is TRBV6-2 or TRBV6-3, the J gene TRBJ2-5; tentative D call: TRBD1 (6 bases). V shed 6 bases and J shed 11 bases, with 13 bases lying between them. The germline V gene has CDR1 MNHEY and CDR2 SVGEGT. CDR3 length equals 11 residues. CDR3 region: CASRTGEEQYF. The CDR3 DNA follows: TGTGCCAGCAGGACAGGAGAGGAGCAGTACTTC.

V usage is TRBV9 and J usage is TRBJ1-5, with D maybe TRBD1 (5 bases). CDR3 length equals 15 residues. Trimming removed 4 bases from V and 0 bases from J, with 11 bases in between. The germline CDR1 and CDR2 sequences are SGDLS and YYNGEE. The CDR3 is CASSPGPISNQPQHF. CDR3 DNA: TGTGCCAGCAGCCCGGGACCGATTAGCAATCAGCCCCAGCATTTT.